One and the same sample provided the 26 T cell receptor beta chains below, sequenced in a study of cytomegalovirus exposure and HLA in healthy donors. With 60 Vbeta and 13 Jbeta primers, the PCR was carried out. Sequencing used immunoSEQ multiplex PCR; TCRdb keeps in-frame clones, though not all of them. The repertoire holds over 65,000 clones, less than 80% seen once, with 6.5% to 7.5% in the top ten. The sample comprised PBMCs. These receptors were collected from a woman aged 45-59 years in good health and CMV-seropositive.

The chain recombines TRBV10-1 with TRBJ2-3; D might be TRBD2 (6 bases). CDR3 length equals 15 residues. CDR1 is WNHNN, CDR2 SYGVQD, per germline (reference sequence). The V end was cut by 3 bases, the J end by 0 bases, with 10 bases between. CDR3 residues: CASSDRDSSTDTQYF. The CDR3 bases are TGCGCCAGCAGTGACCGGGACTCAAGCACAGATACGCAGTATTTT.

This clone was seen only a few times. The chain employs TRBV15 and TRBJ1-2; perhaps TRBD1 as D (6 bases). This CDR3 has 15 residues. V lost 0 bases to trimming and J lost 6 bases, with 14 bases between them. Per germline, CDR1 LNHNV and CDR2 YYDKDF (reference sequence). CDR3 sequence (DNA): TGTGCCACCAGCAGAGATCAAGGGGGGGAGAATGGCTACACCTTC. Translating gives CATSRDQGGENGYTF.

V is TRBV18 and J is TRBJ1-4; 7 nucleotides match TRBD1. The CDR3 contains 13 residues. After removal of 3 bases from V and 7 bases from J, the junction contained 2 bases not matched to a gene. The germline V gene has CDR1 KGHSH and CDR2 LQKENI. CDR3 in DNA: TGTGCCAGCTCACCTGAGGGGGCTGAAAAACTGTTTTTT. Protein sequence: CASSPEGAEKLFF.

This clone was detected a few times. This chain uses TRBV10-1 with TRBJ2-1; 8 bases align to TRBD2. After removal of 6 bases from V and 5 bases from J, the junction contained 0 bases not matched to a gene. CDR3 length: 12 amino acids. Germline CDR1 reads WNHNN; CDR2 reads SYGVQD (reference sequence). The CDR3 region is CASSGGDNEQFF. The CDR3 bases are TGCGCCAGCAGCGGGGGGGACAATGAGCAGTTCTTC.

This sequence joins TRBV13 and TRBJ1-6, with a weak D call TRBD1 (5 bases). The germline V and J ends were trimmed by 0 bases and 11 bases, with 8 bases remaining between them. This CDR3 comprises 13 residues. Per the germline V gene, CDR1 is PRHDT and CDR2 is FYEKMQ (reference sequence). The CDR3 nucleotides are TGTGCCAGCAGCTTAGGTGGGGGGACACCCCTCCACTTT. Its protein product is CASSLGGGTPLHF.

This chain uses TRBV25-1 with TRBJ1-1; TRBD1 matches 9 bases. Germline CDR1 is MGHDK and CDR2 is SYGVNS. V gave up 10 bases and J gave up 4 bases; unmatched junction bases: 4. This CDR3 region has 12 residues. The CDR3 bases are TGTGCCACCCAACAGGGGGCCACTGAAGCTTTCTTT. This translates into CATQQGATEAFF.

V and J are TRBV6-1 and TRBJ2-3, with TRBD1 identical over 7 bases. V shed 3 bases, J shed 2 bases, and the junction held 2 bases outside the gene matches. The CDR3 sequence is 14 residues long. Germline V gene data show CDR1 as MNHNS and CDR2 as SASEGT. The CDR3 loop is CASSEGQPTDTQYF. The CDR3 DNA follows: TGTGCCAGCAGTGAGGGACAGCCCACAGATACGCAGTATTTT.

The chain is built from TRBV7-2 and TRBJ2-2, with no clear D. Germline V gene data show CDR1 as SGHTA and CDR2 as FQGNSA. Trimming took 2 bases from V and 3 from J, leaving 7 bases between them. CDR3 length: 14 residues. CDR3 sequence: CASSLYSDTGELFF. For the CDR3, the DNA is TGTGCCAGCAGCTTATACTCGGACACCGGGGAGCTGTTTTTT.

V usage is TRBV19 and J usage is TRBJ1-6, with a possible D match to TRBD1 (6 bases). Deletions cut 9 bases from V and 3 bases from J, with 15 bases between. Germline values: CDR1 LNHDA, CDR2 SQIVND (reference sequence). The CDR3 runs 15 residues. The CDR3 nucleotides read TGTGCCAGCGCTATGGACAGCAACTATAATTCACCCCTCCACTTT. Protein sequence: CASAMDSNYNSPLHF.

The genes are TRBV9 and TRBJ2-4; the D gene is possibly TRBD2 (7 bases). Per germline, CDR1 SGDLS and CDR2 YYNGEE. V was shortened by 0 bases and J by 1 base, with 11 bases between the two germline ends. This CDR3 contains 16 residues. The CDR3 DNA reads as TGTGCCAGCAGCGTAGATGGGGGGGCGGCCAAAAACATTCAGTACTTC. Amino acid sequence: CASSVDGGAAKNIQYF.

This chain uses TRBV7-9 with TRBJ2-5; 7 nucleotides align to TRBD1. Per the germline V gene, CDR1 is SEHNR and CDR2 is FQNEAQ (reference sequence). This CDR3 contains 14 residues. Unmatched junction bases numbered 5, after V lost 5 bases and J lost 2 bases. This chain's CDR3 is CASSLTTGQETQYF. CDR3 sequence (DNA): TGTGCCAGCAGCCTAACGACAGGGCAAGAGACCCAGTACTTC.

The chain links TRBV2 to TRBJ1-2; 7 nucleotides align to TRBD1. V trimming: 4 bases; J trimming: 2 bases; junction bases outside the gene matches: 7. The germline V gene has CDR1 SNHLY and CDR2 FYNNEI. The CDR3 length is 15 residues. CDR3 in DNA: TGTGCCAGCAGTGTACCGGGACAGCACAACTATGGCTACACCTTC. It is translated as CASSVPGQHNYGYTF.

Of note for this clone: Germline is not matched at one junction end, which may reflect a read error. V and J are TRBV7-9 and TRBJ1-2, with D maybe TRBD1 (5 bases). This CDR3 contains 15 residues. Germline V CDR1 and CDR2: SEHNR, FQNEAQ (reference sequence). CDR3 amino acids: CSSSRNRDRGYGYTF. CDR3 coding DNA: TGTTCCAGCAGCCGGAACCGGGACCGGGGGTATGGCTACACCTTC.

This rearrangement joins TRBV25-1 to TRBJ2-1, with no clear D. The CDR3 spans 11 residues. The ends were cut back, 7 bases at V and 4 bases at J, with 5 bases in the middle. Germline V lookup: CDR1 MGHDK, CDR2 SYGVNS. CDR3 in amino acids: CASTRYNEQFF. The CDR3, as DNA: TGTGCCAGCACTCGGTACAATGAGCAGTTCTTC.

This chain uses TRBV7-2 with TRBJ2-5; 7 nucleotides agree with TRBD2. The J call may not be correct, given that the DNA end is closer to TRBJ2-7. The CDR3 has 15 amino acids. CDR1 and CDR2 (germline): SGHTA, FQGNSA. DNA for the CDR3: TGTGCCAGCAGCCCAAGGGGAGGGAACGGCTACGAGCAGTACTTC. Its translation is CASSPRGGNGYEQYF.

There are a few counts of this clone. This sequence joins TRBV11-3 and TRBJ2-7; TRBD2 might be the D (7 bases). The CDR3 extends over 13 amino acids. The ends were cut back, 4 bases at V and 6 bases at J, with 13 bases in the middle. Germline V lookup: CDR1 SGHNT, CDR2 YENEEA. CDR3 sequence: CASSYGGASEQYF. Here the CDR3 DNA reads TGTGCCAGCAGCTATGGGGGGGCCAGCGAGCAGTACTTC.

The chain combines TRBV7-7 with TRBJ2-7; tentatively, D is TRBD1 (6 bases). The ends were cut back, 5 bases at V and 6 bases at J, with 26 bases in the middle. Germline V gene lookup returns CDR1 SSHAT and CDR2 FNYEAQ (reference sequence). This CDR3 is built from 17 residues. The DNA for the CDR3 is TGTGCCAGCAGCCCTTCCGGGACCAGGGGCGATGGGGCCGAGCAGTACTTC. Residues: CASSPSGTRGDGAEQYF.

CDR3 coding DNA: TGTGCTAGTGGTTTGGTAATGGTACAGGGGGCTTCATATGGCTACACCTTC. The encoded protein is CASGLVMVQGASYGYTF. The gene calls are TRBV12-5 and TRBJ1-2; 9 bases match TRBD1. The trim removed 0 bases at V and 5 bases at J, leaving 10 bases unmatched. Germline-derived CDR1 and CDR2 are LGHNT and FRNRAP. The CDR3 totals 17 residues.

This sequence joins TRBV11-2 and TRBJ1-1, with D unresolved. CDR1 and CDR2 (germline): SGHAT, FQNNGV. This CDR3 region has 17 residues. V lost 1 base and J lost 0, with 15 bases in between. CDR3 coding DNA: TGTGCCAGCAGCTTAGTTCGCGGCAGCCCCATGAACACTGAAGCTTTCTTT. This translates into CASSLVRGSPMNTEAFF. The full variable domain, completed using reference TRBV11-2 and TRBJ1-1, is EAGVAQSPRYKIIEKRQSVAFWCNPISGHATLYWYQQILGQGPKLLIQFQNNGVVDDSQLPKDRFSAERLKGVDSTLKIQPAKLEDSAVYLCASSLVRGSPMNTEAFFGQGTRLTVV.

This rearrangement joins TRBV10-2 to TRBJ1-4, with 7 bases identical to TRBD1. CDR3 length equals 14 residues. V trimming: 10 bases; J trimming: 2 bases; junction bases outside the gene matches: 7. In germline, CDR1 is WSHSY, CDR2 SAAADI. In DNA form, the CDR3 reads TGCGCCACCAACGACAGGGCGACTAATGAAAAACTGTTTTTT. This gives the protein CATNDRATNEKLFF.

This clone appeared a single time. The chain uses TRBV6-1 and TRBJ2-7; TRBD1 matches 8 bases. The length of the CDR3 is 15 residues. Germline lookup yields CDR1 MNHNS and CDR2 SASEGT. After removal of 6 bases from V and 4 bases from J, the junction contained 11 bases not matched to a gene. CDR3 in DNA: TGTGCCAGCAGAAAGGGGACAGGCGAAGAGTACGAGCAGTACTTC. Its protein is CASRKGTGEEYEQYF.

The chain has TRBV13 and TRBJ2-1, with TRBD1 matching 8 bases. Germline CDR1 PRHDT, CDR2 FYEKMQ (reference sequence). The CDR3 covers 15 residues. The V segment lost 5 bases and the J segment 12 bases; nucleotides outside the gene matches: 15. CDR3 residues: CASSHGTGTTTSQFF. The CDR3 DNA sequence: TGTGCCAGCAGCCACGGGACAGGCACGACTACATCGCAGTTCTTC.

The chain joins TRBV2 to TRBJ1-3; perhaps TRBD1 as D (5 bases). The CDR3 runs to 13 residues. Per the germline V gene, CDR1 is SNHLY and CDR2 is FYNNEI. Trimming shortened V by 7 bases and J by 0 bases, and 7 bases separated the two germline ends. The DNA for the CDR3 is TGTGCCAGCACACAGGACTCTGGAAACACCATATATTTT. The encoded protein is CASTQDSGNTIYF. Based on the CDR3 plus reference TRBV2 and TRBJ1-3, the full variable domain is EPEVTQTPSHQVTQMGQEVILRCVPISNHLYFYWYRQILGQKVEFLVSFYNNEISEKSEIFDDQFSVERPDGSNFTLKIRSTKLEDSAMYFCASTQDSGNTIYFGEGSWLTVV.

The chain carries TRBV19 and TRBJ1-2; the match to TRBD1 covers 10 bases. Per the germline V gene, CDR1 is LNHDA and CDR2 is SQIVND (reference sequence). The ends lost 10 bases at V and 0 bases at J; junction bases unmatched: 11. The CDR3 contains 16 residues. The CDR3 reads CATTSPGQGTNYGYTF. CDR3 coding DNA: TGTGCCACCACCTCCCCGGGACAGGGGACTAACTATGGCTACACCTTC.

V is TRBV6-5 and J is TRBJ2-3; 8 bases are a match to TRBD1. J lost 5 bases, V lost 3 bases, and 7 bases had no gene match. CDR1 and CDR2 from the germline V gene are MNHEY and SVGAGI. The CDR3 contains 15 residues. For the CDR3, the DNA is TGTGCCAGCAGTTATGGGCAGGGGGCCGGAGATACGCAGTATTTT. Translating it yields CASSYGQGAGDTQYF.

The sample holds a few counts of this clone. V usage is TRBV2 and J usage is TRBJ2-3, with D perhaps TRBD1 (6 bases). Trimming pared 11 bases from V and 2 bases from J, leaving 20 bases between. This CDR3 region has 15 residues. The germline CDR1 and CDR2 sequences are SNHLY and FYNNEI. CDR3 nucleotide sequence: TGTGCCCTCCGCGGGTCCAGGGGCACCACAGATACGCAGTATTTT. Translating it yields CALRGSRGTTDTQYF.